The 23 T cell receptor beta chains in this list originate from one sample, sequenced in a study of T-cell memory formation after mild COVID-19. MiXCR was run by TCRdb on the 5' RACE reads, yielding one entry per CDR3 protein. The data contain over 400,000 distinct CDR3 sequences, 20% to 30% of them singletons. Sequences were obtained from PBMCs or a T cell subset sorted from them (not recorded which). All receptors derive from an adult woman who had mild COVID-19 (a few samples of this study predate the infection). Cell type and time point are not known.

The V call is TRBV6-5, the J call TRBJ1-2, with D possibly TRBD1 on 6 matching bases. With 6 bases removed from V and 4 bases from J, the gap between germline ends came to 15 bases. The CDR3 runs to 14 residues. Germline V lookup: CDR1 MNHEY, CDR2 SVGAGI. The CDR3 sequence: CASSAAGGAYGYTF. The CDR3 nucleotides are TGTGCCAGCAGCGCCGCCGGGGGCGCCTATGGCTACACCTTC.

This clonotype came up a few times. The germline gene is not matched at one end of the junction; a read error may be the cause. The chain links TRBV30 to TRBJ1-2; D is perhaps TRBD1 (6 bases). CDR3 length: 11 residues. Germline CDR1 is GTSNPN and CDR2 is SVGIG (reference sequence). CDR3 protein: CAWTVLGASYF. The CDR3 nucleotides read TGTGCCTGGACCGTGTTGGGGGCGTCTTACTTC.

In its sample, this clonotype was seen a few times. The CDR3 protein is CASSPRLAGVTDTQYF. The CDR3 DNA sequence: TGTGCCAGCAGCCCAAGACTAGCGGGGGTCACAGATACGCAGTATTTT. The J gene is TRBJ2-3, the V gene TRBV7-9, with 12 bases that match TRBD2. Germline loops: CDR1 SEHNR, CDR2 FQNEAQ (reference sequence). The ends lost 5 bases at V and 2 bases at J; junction bases unmatched: 5. The CDR3 has 16 amino acids.

In its sample, this clonotype was seen a few times. The chain combines TRBV15 with TRBJ1-5, with D hard to call. Germline lookup yields CDR1 LNHNV and CDR2 YYDKDF (reference sequence). Trimming shortened V by 3 bases and J by 7 bases, and 16 bases separated the two germline ends. The CDR3 is made up of 15 amino acids. The CDR3 loop reads CATSRTRERDQPQHF. CDR3 in DNA: TGTGCCACCAGCAGGACGAGGGAACGAGACCAGCCCCAGCATTTT.

This clonotype turned up a few times. The chain has TRBV15 and TRBJ2-1; 8 positions match TRBD2. The germline V gene encodes CDR1 LNHNV and CDR2 YYDKDF (reference sequence). Losses at the gene ends were 1 base for V and 8 bases for J; bases not matched to a gene: 4. This CDR3 spans 14 amino acids. CDR3 nucleotides: TGTGCCACCAGCAGAGTCGAGCGGGAGTATGAGCAGTTCTTC. Its translation: CATSRVEREYEQFF.

This clonotype turned up a few times. The J gene is TRBJ2-3, the V gene TRBV5-6; tentative D call: TRBD2 (7 bases). V lost 5 bases, J lost 1 base, and 14 bases lay in between. Germline loops: CDR1 SGHDT, CDR2 YYEEEE. The CDR3 is 15 residues long. The CDR3 bases are TGTGCCAGCAGAGAGGGGGGGCCCCGCACAGATACGCAGTATTTT. Translated, it gives CASREGGPRTDTQYF.

The chain links TRBV20-1 to TRBJ2-7, with 8 bases aligning to TRBD2. V was pared by 5 bases and J by 3 bases, with 6 bases of the junction left unmatched. This CDR3 region has 13 residues. Per germline, CDR1 DFQATT and CDR2 SNEGSKA (reference sequence). In DNA form, the CDR3 reads TGCAGTGCTGATAAGCGGGGGATCTACGAGCAGTACTTC. Amino acids: CSADKRGIYEQYF.

As regards this clonotype: A junction boundary mismatches the germline segment, possibly from a read error. This chain joins TRBV19 and TRBJ1-1; TRBD1 might be the D (5 bases). The germline V gene has CDR1 LNHDA and CDR2 SQIVND (reference sequence). The CDR3 is 16 residues long. CDR3 protein: CASSIENGDSYTEAFF. The CDR3 coding sequence is TGTGCCAGTAGTATCGAGAACGGGGACTCATACACCGAAGCTTTCTTT.

There are a few counts of this clonotype. The rearrangement links TRBV20-1 to TRBJ1-4, with 7 bases fitting TRBD1. V shed 6 bases, J shed 2 bases, and the junction held 3 bases outside the gene matches. Germline V gene data show CDR1 as DFQATT and CDR2 as SNEGSKA (reference sequence). The CDR3 contains 13 residues. CDR3 DNA: TGCAGTGCCAGGGGGGGGACTAATGAAAAACTGTTTTTT. This codes for CSARGGTNEKLFF.

The gene calls are TRBV20-1 and TRBJ2-3, with 12 positions matching TRBD1. With V trimmed by 6 bases and J by 5 bases, 9 bases remained unmatched. The CDR3 extends over 15 amino acids. The germline gives CDR1 DFQATT, CDR2 SNEGSKA (reference sequence). The DNA of the CDR3 is TGCAGTGCGGGAGGGACAGGGGGCTTTGTAGATACGCAGTATTTT. Protein product: CSAGGTGGFVDTQYF.

This clonotype was picked up many times. J is TRBJ1-2 and V is TRBV3-1; D not certain. Looked up from germline, CDR1 is LGHDT and CDR2 is YNNKEL (reference sequence). The CDR3 spans 14 residues. V was trimmed by 4 bases and J by 3 bases, leaving 12 bases between them. The CDR3 region has the DNA TGTGCCAGCAGCCTTGGACCCCCAGACTATGGCTACACCTTC. Its translation is CASSLGPPDYGYTF.

This chain joins TRBV9 and TRBJ1-2; D might be TRBD1 (6 bases). Trimming cost V 0 bases and J 4 bases, with 16 bases left between them. There are 16 residues in the CDR3. Germline V CDR1 and CDR2: SGDLS, YYNGEE. The CDR3 loop is CASSVDPNKGGYGYTF. The DNA of the CDR3 is TGTGCCAGCAGCGTAGACCCCAACAAGGGGGGCTATGGCTACACCTTC.

V gene TRBV5-1 combines with J gene TRBJ1-2; TRBD1 agrees at 8 bases. Losses at the gene ends were 4 bases for V and 4 bases for J; bases not matched to a gene: 3. Germline CDR1 and CDR2: SGHRS and YFSETQ. The CDR3 contains 13 residues. CDR3 sequence (DNA): TGCGCCAGCAGCGGGGACAGGATCTATGGCTACACCTTC. This gives the protein CASSGDRIYGYTF.

This clonotype turned up a few times. This rearrangement joins TRBV20-1 to TRBJ2-4; TRBD1 matches at 11 bases. The CDR3 length is 17 residues. V lost 5 bases, J lost 0 bases, and 9 bases stayed unmatched. The germline CDR1 and CDR2 sequences are DFQATT and SNEGSKA (reference sequence). This CDR3 reads CSAQGQGGLLAKNIQYF. CDR3 bases: TGCAGTGCTCAGGGACAGGGGGGCCTTTTAGCCAAAAACATTCAGTACTTC.

This clonotype was observed a few times. The chain links TRBV18 to TRBJ2-7; D is unresolved. CDR1 and CDR2 from the germline V gene are KGHSH and LQKENI. The CDR3 is 17 amino acids. V was trimmed by 3 bases and J by 0 bases, leaving 18 bases between them. CDR3 in DNA: TGTGCCAGCTCACCCATACAGATTCTGGCCCGCTCCTACGAGCAGTACTTC. Protein product: CASSPIQILARSYEQYF.

This clonotype appeared a few times. The chain combines TRBV5-1 with TRBJ1-6; D unclear. The length of the CDR3 is 13 residues. The V gene lost 1 base and the J gene lost 9 bases, with 8 bases spanning the gap. The germline V gene has CDR1 SGHRS and CDR2 YFSETQ. CDR3 sequence reads: CASSLTQLSPLHF. The CDR3 nucleotides read TGCGCCAGCAGCTTGACACAGCTTTCACCCCTCCACTTT.

The genes are TRBV6-2 or TRBV6-3 and TRBJ2-7, with D possibly being TRBD1 or TRBD2 (5 bases each). CDR3 length equals 16 residues. V lost 2 bases to trimming and J lost 4 bases, with 18 bases between them. Germline V lookup: CDR1 MNHEY, CDR2 SVGEGT. In DNA form, the CDR3 reads TGTGCCAGCAGTTACGAGCCGGGGCGTGCGACTTACGAGCAGTACTTC. This codes for CASSYEPGRATYEQYF.

J is TRBJ1-2 and V is TRBV4-3, with TRBD1 as a possible D gene (5 bases). Germline CDR1 and CDR2: LGHNA and YSLEER. The CDR3 is made up of 13 amino acids. Between the trimmed V and J ends, which lost 6 bases and 4 bases, there was a span of 12 bases. Here the CDR3 DNA reads TGCGCCAGCAGTAGGGGAGTTAGCTATGGCTACACCTTC. Residues: CASSRGVSYGYTF.

J is TRBJ1-6 and V is TRBV7-9, with TRBD1 as a possible D gene (6 bases). CDR1 SEHNR and CDR2 FQNEAQ come from the germline V gene (reference sequence). V lost 4 bases and J lost 5, with 9 bases in between. This CDR3 is 14 amino acids long. The CDR3 coding sequence is TGTGCCAGCAGCTCGGACAGCGATAATTCACCCCTCCACTTT. It codes for CASSSDSDNSPLHF.

This clonotype was counted once. The DNA of the CDR3 is TGTGCCAGCAGCGCCCGGGCAGGGGTAACCGGGGAGCTGTTTTTT. Encoded protein: CASSARAGVTGELFF. The V gene is TRBV9, the J gene TRBJ2-2, with D possibly TRBD1 on 6 matching bases. Trimming stripped 3 bases from V and 5 bases from J, with 14 bases between. CDR1 and CDR2 (germline): SGDLS, YYNGEE. The CDR3 runs to 15 residues.

V usage is TRBV12-3 or TRBV12-4 and J usage is TRBJ2-7, with D perhaps matching TRBD2 (5 bases). CDR3 size: 13 residues. Trimming cost V 3 bases and J 5 bases, with 11 bases left between them. CDR3 DNA sequence: TGTGCCAGCAGTTTTCTTCCCGGGGACGAGCAGTACTTC. Encoded protein: CASSFLPGDEQYF.

The chain employs TRBV20-1 and TRBJ2-1; D might be TRBD2 (6 bases). The germline V gene has CDR1 DFQATT and CDR2 SNEGSKA (reference sequence). Trimming took off 7 bases at V and 6 bases at J, with 10 bases between the two ends. The CDR3 contains 11 residues. CDR3 nucleotides: TGCAGTGTACTAGCCGGCAATGAGCAGTTCTTC. It specifies CSVLAGNEQFF.

This clonotype was recorded only once. The chain recombines TRBV12-3 or TRBV12-4 with TRBJ2-1; 16 bases are shared with TRBD2. This CDR3 region has 17 residues. With V trimmed by 5 bases and J by 7 bases, 8 bases remained unmatched. The CDR3 loop reads CASSPRPGLAGGNEQFF. The CDR3 region has the DNA TGTGCCAGCAGTCCAAGACCGGGACTAGCGGGAGGGAATGAGCAGTTCTTC.